This T cell receptor beta chain originates from a study of cytomegalovirus exposure and HLA in healthy donors. Study-wide points: A later examination showed that TCR association rates differed by HLA locus, with DRB1 most and HLA-C fewest. Sequencing likely caused a cluster of highly shared sequence variants. The study had only CMV serostatus as immune exposure information. When presence/absence was analysed, sequencing depth was taken to be roughly uniform across donors.

The PCR had 60 Vbeta and 13 Jbeta primers. TCRdb's copy holds only in-frame clones and misses some; the assay was immunoSEQ multiplex PCR. This repertoire includes about 140,000 clones. Notes on this clone: Its antigen is still unknown. Different DNA sequences within this sample yield the same CDR3.

Germline CDR1 reads MNHEY; CDR2 reads SVGAGI. The CDR3 consists of 13 residues. Trimming took 0 bases from V and 5 from J, leaving 7 bases between them. This TCR came from a woman between 18 and 30 years old in good health and CMV-seronegative. V usage is TRBV6-5 and J usage is TRBJ1-2; weak D call: TRBD1 (6 bases). Sequences were obtained from PBMCs. CDR3 in amino acids: CASSYSGQYGYTF. In DNA, the CDR3 is TGTGCCAGCAGTTACTCTGGACAGTATGGCTACACCTTC.